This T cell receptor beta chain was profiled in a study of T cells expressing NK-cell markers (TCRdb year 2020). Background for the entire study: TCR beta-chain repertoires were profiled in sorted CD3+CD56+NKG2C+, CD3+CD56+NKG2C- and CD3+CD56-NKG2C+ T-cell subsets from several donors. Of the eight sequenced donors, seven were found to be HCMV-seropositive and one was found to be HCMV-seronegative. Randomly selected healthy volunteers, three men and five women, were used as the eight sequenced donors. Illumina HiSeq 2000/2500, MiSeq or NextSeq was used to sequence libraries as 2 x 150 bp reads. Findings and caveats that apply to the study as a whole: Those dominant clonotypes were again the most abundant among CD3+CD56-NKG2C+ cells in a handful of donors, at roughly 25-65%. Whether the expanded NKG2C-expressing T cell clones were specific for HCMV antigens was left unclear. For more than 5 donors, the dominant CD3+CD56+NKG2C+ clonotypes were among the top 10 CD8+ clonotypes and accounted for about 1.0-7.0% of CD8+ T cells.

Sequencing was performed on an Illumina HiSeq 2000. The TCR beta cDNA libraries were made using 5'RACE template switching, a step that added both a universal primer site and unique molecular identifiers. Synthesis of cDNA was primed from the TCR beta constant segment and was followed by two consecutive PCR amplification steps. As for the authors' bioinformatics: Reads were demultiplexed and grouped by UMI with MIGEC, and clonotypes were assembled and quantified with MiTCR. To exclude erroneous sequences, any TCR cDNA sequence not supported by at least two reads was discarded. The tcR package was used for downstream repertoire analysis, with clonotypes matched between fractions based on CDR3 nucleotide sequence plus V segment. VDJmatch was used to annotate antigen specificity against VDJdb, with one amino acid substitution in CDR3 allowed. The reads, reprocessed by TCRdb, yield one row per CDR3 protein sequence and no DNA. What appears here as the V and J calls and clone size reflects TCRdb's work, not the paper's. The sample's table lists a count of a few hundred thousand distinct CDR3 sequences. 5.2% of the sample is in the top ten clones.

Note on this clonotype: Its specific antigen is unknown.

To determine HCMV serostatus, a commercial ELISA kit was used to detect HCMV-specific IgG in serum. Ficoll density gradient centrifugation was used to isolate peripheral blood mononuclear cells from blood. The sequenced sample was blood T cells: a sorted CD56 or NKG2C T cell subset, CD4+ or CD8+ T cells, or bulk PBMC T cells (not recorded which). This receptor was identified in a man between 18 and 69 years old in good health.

The CDR3 corresponds to CASSRTVRSNEKLFF. The chain is made from TRBV19 and TRBJ1-4; TCRdb gives TRBD1 as the D gene, but with no DNA this cannot be confirmed. According to the germline V gene (reference sequence), CDR1 reads LNHDA and CDR2 reads SQIVND. The CDR3 measures 15 amino acids from cysteine to phenylalanine. The coding DNA is unavailable.